The rows below give T cell receptor beta chains drawn from one sample of a study of cytotoxic CD8 clonotypes in ibrutinib-treated CLL. Profiling relied on immunoSEQ multiplex PCR, and the TCRdb table lists in-frame clones only, not all of them. This table holds about 140,000 clones, 75% to 85% found once. Sequences were derived from PBMCs, sampled after 36 months of ibrutinib treatment. These receptors were taken from a human donor with chronic lymphocytic leukemia. Each CDR3 is given with its conserved first and last residue. D genes are given only for firm matches. Clone size is not always given. Where it is, it says once, few, many or a class for expanded clones.

cdr3_nt cdr3_aa d_call j_call clone_size v_call
TGCGCCAGCAGCAAAGACAGCAATCAGCCCCAGCATTTT CASSKDSNQPQHF NA TRBJ1-5 NA TRBV5-1
TGTGCCAGCAGGGGGCCGGGACAGCTGATCGAGCAGTACTTC CASRGPGQLIEQYF TRBD1 TRBJ2-7 once TRBV27
TGTGCCAGCAGTTTCACGGGACTAGCGGGTTACGAGCAGTACTTC CASSFTGLAGYEQYF TRBD2 TRBJ2-7 NA TRBV27
TGTGCCAGCAGCCTAAGACCACGGGGAAGGTGGGGCACTGAAGCTTTCTTT CASSLRPRGRWGTEAFF NA TRBJ1-1 NA TRBV14
TGTGCCAGCAGTTTAACAGGACCCTCCTACGAGCAGTACTTC CASSLTGPSYEQYF NA TRBJ2-7 NA TRBV27
TGTGCCAGCAGCCTTGACAGAAACACCGGGGAGCTGTTTTTT CASSLDRNTGELFF NA TRBJ2-2 NA TRBV5-4
TGTGCCATCGTAGGGACAGAGAGCAATCAGCCCCAGCATTTT CAIVGTESNQPQHF TRBD1 TRBJ1-5 NA TRBV28
TGTGCCAGCAGTTTTACTGGCCCAGGGGCAGATACGCAGTATTTT CASSFTGPGADTQYF NA TRBJ2-3 NA TRBV28
TGTGCCAGCAGCTTCCCCAGGACTAGCGGGAGGGCCTTTCGATACGAGCAGTACTTC CASSFPRTSGRAFRYEQYF TRBD2 TRBJ2-7 NA TRBV11-2
TGTGCCAGTCAAACCCCCGGGGGGCGCGAGCAGTACTTC CASQTPGGREQYF NA TRBJ2-7 NA TRBV7-9
TGTGCCTGGAGTGTTGGAACAGGACCCTATGGCTACACCTTC CAWSVGTGPYGYTF NA TRBJ1-2 NA TRBV30
TGTGCCAGCAGTTGGACAGGGGGAGAAAAACTGTTTTTT CASSWTGGEKLFF TRBD1 TRBJ1-4 NA TRBV6-5
TGTGCCAGCAGGACCGCCGACACAGATACGCAGTATTTT CASRTADTDTQYF NA TRBJ2-3 NA TRBV19
TGTGCCAGCAGAGGCCCGGGACTGAACTCCTACGAGCAGTACTTC CASRGPGLNSYEQYF NA TRBJ2-7 once TRBV7-9
TGTGCCAGCACCGGACGGGGGGCGCGCTCCTACAATGAGCAGTTCTTC CASTGRGARSYNEQFF NA TRBJ2-1 NA TRBV7-9
TGTGCCAGCAGCGTAGCGGGCGGCAGCACAGATACGCAGTATTTT CASSVAGGSTDTQYF NA TRBJ2-3 NA TRBV9
TGTGCCAGCAGCTACGCCGGGACAGGGAATGGCTACACCTTC CASSYAGTGNGYTF TRBD1 TRBJ1-2 NA TRBV7-2
TGCGCCAGCAGAGTAAGGGAGACCCAGTACTTC CASRVRETQYF NA TRBJ2-5 NA TRBV5-1
TGTGCCAGCAGCTTAGGGGCAGCGAACACCGGGGAGCTGTTTTTT CASSLGAANTGELFF NA TRBJ2-2 few TRBV7-3
TGTGCCAGTAAATCCCCCCTTCCTAGCAATCAGCCCCAGCATTTT CASKSPLPSNQPQHF NA TRBJ1-5 NA TRBV19
TGCGCCAGCAGCTTGGGACAGGGGGCTAATGAAAAACTGTTTTTT CASSLGQGANEKLFF TRBD1 TRBJ1-4 NA TRBV5-1
TGTGCCAGCTCACCACCCTGGGACAGCCTACCCAATGAAAAACTGTTTTTT CASSPPWDSLPNEKLFF TRBD1 TRBJ1-4 once TRBV18
TGTGCCAGCAGAGGGACAGGGTACCTTCAGCCCCAGCATTTT CASRGTGYLQPQHF TRBD1 TRBJ1-5 few TRBV6-5
TGTGCCAGTAGTTCCCGACAGGGGGCGTTGGGTCAGCCCCAGCATTTT CASSSRQGALGQPQHF TRBD1 TRBJ1-5 few TRBV19